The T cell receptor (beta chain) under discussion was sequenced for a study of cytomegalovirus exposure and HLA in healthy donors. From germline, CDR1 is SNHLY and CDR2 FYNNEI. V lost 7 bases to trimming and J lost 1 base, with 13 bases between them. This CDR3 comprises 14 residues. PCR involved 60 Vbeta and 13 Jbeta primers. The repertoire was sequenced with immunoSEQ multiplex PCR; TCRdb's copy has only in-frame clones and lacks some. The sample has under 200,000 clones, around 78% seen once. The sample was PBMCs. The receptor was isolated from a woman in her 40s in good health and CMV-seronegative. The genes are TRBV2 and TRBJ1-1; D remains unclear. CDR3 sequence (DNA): TGTGCCAGCAAGCAGGTGATGACGAACACTGAAGCTTTCTTT. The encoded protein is CASKQVMTNTEAFF.